This record looks at one T cell receptor (beta chain) sequence and its context. These data are taken from a study of blood T cells in healthy people across ages. The use of a sample-barcoded 5' primer and a J-beta primer mix characterized a second PCR of roughly 7 to 11 cycles. TCRdb itself ran the 5' RACE reads through MiXCR, one entry per CDR3 protein. The sample gives 980,000 or so distinct CDR3 sequences, 48% of which show up once; roughly 12% is in the top ten. This CDR3 has 12 residues. Germline V gene data show CDR1 as MNHNS and CDR2 as SASEGT. The ends were cut back, 3 bases at V and 10 bases at J, with 9 bases in the middle.

The chain is built from TRBV6-1 and TRBJ1-4; D gene unclear. The sequenced material came from blood. The sequence came from a man aged 25 to 45 in good health. Here the CDR3 DNA reads TGTGCCAGCAGTGATGCAGTGCCAAAACTGTTTTTT. Its protein is CASSDAVPKLFF.